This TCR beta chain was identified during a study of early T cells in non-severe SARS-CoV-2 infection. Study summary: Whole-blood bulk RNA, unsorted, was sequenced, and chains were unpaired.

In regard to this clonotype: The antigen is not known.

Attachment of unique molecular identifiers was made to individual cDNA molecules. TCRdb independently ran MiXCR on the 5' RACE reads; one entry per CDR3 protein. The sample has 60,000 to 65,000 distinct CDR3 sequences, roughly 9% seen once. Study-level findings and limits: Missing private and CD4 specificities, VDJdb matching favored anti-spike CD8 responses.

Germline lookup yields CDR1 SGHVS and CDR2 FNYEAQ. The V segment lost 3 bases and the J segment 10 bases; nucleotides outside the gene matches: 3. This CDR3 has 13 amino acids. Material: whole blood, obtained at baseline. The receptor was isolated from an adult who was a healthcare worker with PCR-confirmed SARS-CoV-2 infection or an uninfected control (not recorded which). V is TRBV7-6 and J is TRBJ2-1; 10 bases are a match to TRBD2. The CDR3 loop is CASSFSGRREQFF. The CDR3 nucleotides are TGTGCCAGCAGCTTTAGCGGGAGGAGAGAGCAGTTCTTC.